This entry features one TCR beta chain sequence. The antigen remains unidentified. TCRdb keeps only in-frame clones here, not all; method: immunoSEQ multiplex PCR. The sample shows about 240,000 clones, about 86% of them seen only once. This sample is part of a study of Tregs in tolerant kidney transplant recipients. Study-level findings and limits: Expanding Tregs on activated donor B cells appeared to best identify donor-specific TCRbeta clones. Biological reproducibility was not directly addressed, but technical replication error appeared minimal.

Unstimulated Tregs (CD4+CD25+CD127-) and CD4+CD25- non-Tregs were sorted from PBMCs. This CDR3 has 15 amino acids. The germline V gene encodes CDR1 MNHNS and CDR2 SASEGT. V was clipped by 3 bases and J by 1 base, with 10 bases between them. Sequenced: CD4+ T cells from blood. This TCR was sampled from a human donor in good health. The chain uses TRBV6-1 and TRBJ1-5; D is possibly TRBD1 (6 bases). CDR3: CASSEWTASNQPQHF. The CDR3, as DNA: TGTGCCAGCAGTGAGTGGACAGCCAGCAATCAGCCCCAGCATTTT.